The 12 T cell receptor beta chains below all came from one sample that was sequenced in a study of OX40 agonist ivuxolimab in advanced cancers. Data came from immunoSEQ multiplex PCR; TCRdb stores just in-frame clones and leaves some out. This table has 45,000 or so clones, 70% to 90% appearing once. This specimen consisted of CD4+ or CD8+ T cells sorted from blood, obtained in a trial of the OX40 agonist ivuxolimab. The receptors derive from an adult with an advanced solid tumor such as melanoma, head and neck, liver or kidney cancer.

This clone occurred a few times. CDR3 coding DNA: TGTGCCACCTCCAATCTGGGGGGAAGCAATCAGCCCCAGCATTTT. The encoded protein is CATSNLGGSNQPQHF. The chain recombines TRBV27 with TRBJ1-5, with a weak D call TRBD1 (5 bases). Trimming pared 10 bases from V and 1 base from J, leaving 17 bases between. CDR3 length equals 15 residues. CDR1 and CDR2 (germline): MNHEY, SMNVEV (reference sequence).

This clone came up a few times. Other DNA sequences in the same sample also yield this CDR3. The chain employs TRBV4-1 and TRBJ2-3; a weak D match, TRBD2 (5 bases). Germline values: CDR1 MGHRA, CDR2 YSYEKL. CDR3 length: 15 residues. Trimming removed 0 bases at V and 3 bases at J, with 10 bases between. CDR3 region: CASSQESTSTDTQYF. CDR3 in DNA: TGCGCCAGCAGCCAAGAAAGTACTAGTACAGATACGCAGTATTTT.

The V and J genes are TRBV4-3 and TRBJ2-2; possible D gene TRBD1, 6 bases. V dropped 4 bases and J dropped 3 bases, with 21 bases sitting between them. In germline, CDR1 is LGHNA, CDR2 YSLEER. This CDR3 comprises 18 residues. CDR3 nucleotides: TGCGCCAGCAGCCTCCTCGGGTGGGGGACATCATACACCGGGGAGCTGTTTTTT. It is translated as CASSLLGWGTSYTGELFF.

The chain uses TRBV15 and TRBJ1-5; 8 positions match TRBD1. In germline, CDR1 is LNHNV, CDR2 YYDKDF (reference sequence). The CDR3 loop spans 15 amino acids. J lost 0 bases, V lost 6 bases, and 4 bases had no gene match. CDR3 loop: CATSWTGISNQPQHF. The CDR3 nucleotides are TGTGCCACCAGTTGGACAGGGATTAGCAATCAGCCCCAGCATTTT.

J is TRBJ2-7 and V is TRBV25-1; 7 nucleotides match TRBD1. The germline gives CDR1 MGHDK, CDR2 SYGVNS. CDR3 length: 14 residues. The J segment lost 0 bases and the V segment lost 3 bases, leaving 2 bases of the junction unmatched. In DNA form, the CDR3 reads TGTGCCAGCAGTGAGTGGGACAGCTCCTACGAGCAGTACTTC. Its translation: CASSEWDSSYEQYF.

The chain is built from TRBV20-1 and TRBJ2-1, with D possibly being TRBD1 (6 bases). The V gene lost 5 bases and the J gene lost 10 bases, with 9 bases spanning the gap. The germline gives CDR1 DFQATT, CDR2 SNEGSKA (reference sequence). The CDR3 covers 10 residues. CDR3 in DNA: TGCAGTGCTGTAGGACAGGAGCAGTTCTTC. This sequence encodes CSAVGQEQFF.

This chain links TRBV11-2 with TRBJ1-1, with D hard to call. The V gene lost 1 base and the J gene lost 4 bases, with 4 bases spanning the gap. Germline V gene lookup returns CDR1 SGHAT and CDR2 FQNNGV. CDR3 length: 12 amino acids. CDR3 amino acids: CASSLGATEAFF. In DNA, the CDR3 is TGTGCCAGCAGCTTAGGGGCCACTGAAGCTTTCTTT.

The chain couples TRBV7-8 to TRBJ2-2, with D possibly TRBD2 on 5 matching bases. The germline V gene encodes CDR1 SGHVS and CDR2 FQNEAQ. This CDR3 comprises 14 residues. Trimming cost V 3 bases and J 1 base, with 6 bases left between them. The CDR3 spells CASSFEGNTGELFF. CDR3 coding DNA: TGTGCCAGCAGCTTTGAGGGGAACACCGGGGAGCTGTTTTTT.

This clone was observed a few times. The V and J genes are TRBV7-9 and TRBJ1-2; no clear D gene. Germline CDR1 is SEHNR and CDR2 is FQNEAQ (reference sequence). The CDR3 has 13 residues. The V and J ends lost 5 bases and 9 bases respectively, with 16 bases between them. CDR3 sequence: CASSTPLGWSYTF. The CDR3, as DNA: TGTGCCAGCAGCACCCCCCTAGGGTGGAGCTACACCTTC. Together with reference TRBV7-9 and TRBJ1-2, the CDR3 gives the full variable domain: DTGVSQNPRHKITKRGQNVTFRCDPISEHNRLYWYRQTLGQGPEFLTYFQNEAQLEKSRLLSDRFSAERPKGSFSTLEIQRTEQGDSAMYLCASSTPLGWSYTFGSGTRLTVV.

This clone was detected once. This chain joins TRBV4-1 and TRBJ2-1; 14 nucleotides align to TRBD2. CDR1 and CDR2 (germline): MGHRA, YSYEKL. V was clipped by 4 bases and J by 6 bases; unmatched bases: 2. The CDR3 consists of 15 residues. The CDR3 DNA reads as TGCGCCAGCAGCCCGACTAGCGGGAGGGTCAATGAGCAGTTCTTC. Protein product: CASSPTSGRVNEQFF.

This sequence joins TRBV5-1 and TRBJ2-5, with D hard to call. The J call is doubtful: the DNA matches TRBJ2-7 better. The CDR3 length is 13 residues. The V gene's germline CDR1 is SGHRS and CDR2 YFSETQ. In DNA form, the CDR3 reads TGCGCCAGCAGCTTGCAGGCCTCCTACGAGCAGTACTTC. It translates to CASSLQASYEQYF.

The chain is built from TRBV4-1 and TRBJ1-1; D is unresolved. V lost 2 bases and J 2 bases, leaving 6 bases between the germline ends. The CDR3 is 13 residues long. Germline V gene data show CDR1 as MGHRA and CDR2 as YSYEKL. The CDR3 is CASSQPTNTEAFF. Here the CDR3 DNA reads TGCGCCAGCAGCCAACCGACTAACACTGAAGCTTTCTTT.